The 23 T cell receptor beta chains below all came from one sample that was sequenced in a study of cytomegalovirus exposure and HLA in healthy donors. Data came from immunoSEQ multiplex PCR; TCRdb stores just in-frame clones and leaves some out. This table holds 100,000 or so clones, 85% found once. The sample taken for sequencing was PBMCs. Source of these receptors: a man younger than 35 in good health and CMV-seropositive.

V and J are TRBV30 and TRBJ2-3; 10 bases map to TRBD1. The CDR3 has 14 amino acids. Per the germline V gene, CDR1 is GTSNPN and CDR2 is SVGIG (reference sequence). V gave up 5 bases and J gave up 5 bases; unmatched junction bases: 7. The CDR3 DNA follows: TGTGCCTGGGGACGGACAGGGGGGGGAGATACGCAGTATTTT. It codes for CAWGRTGGGDTQYF. The whole variable domain, filled in from reference TRBV30 and TRBJ2-3, reads SQTIHQWPATLVQPVGSPLSLECTVEGTSNPNLYWYRQAAGRGLQLLFYSVGIGQISSEVPQNLSASRPQDRQFILSSKKLLLSDSGFYLCAWGRTGGGDTQYFGPGTRLTVL.

This clone was counted a few times. The chain couples TRBV28 to TRBJ2-5, with D perhaps TRBD2 (6 bases). Between the trimmed V and J ends, which lost 6 bases and 5 bases, there was a span of 16 bases. CDR3 length: 14 residues. Looked up from germline, CDR1 is MDHEN and CDR2 is SYDVKM. The CDR3 coding sequence is TGTGCCAGCAGAAAACCGGGAGACGTGGAGACCCAGTACTTC. Protein: CASRKPGDVETQYF.

The chain couples TRBV5-1 to TRBJ2-3, with D possibly being TRBD1 (5 bases). This CDR3 comprises 14 residues. CDR1 is SGHRS, CDR2 YFSETQ, per germline. The V end lost 3 bases, the J end lost 1 base, and 9 bases lay between the germline ends. The CDR3 DNA sequence: TGCGCCAGCAGCTGGCTACAGGGCACAGATACGCAGTATTTT. Protein product: CASSWLQGTDTQYF.

This rearrangement joins TRBV7-9 to TRBJ2-2; TRBD1 agrees at 9 bases. The CDR3 is 17 amino acids. The V gene's germline CDR1 is SEHNR and CDR2 FQNEAQ (reference sequence). V dropped 6 bases and J dropped 4; count of bases not matched to a gene: 12. CDR3 loop: CASRPLTGGEGTGELFF. CDR3 in DNA: TGTGCCAGCAGGCCCCTCACAGGGGGCGAGGGCACCGGGGAGCTGTTTTTT. The whole variable domain, filled in from reference TRBV7-9 and TRBJ2-2, reads DTGVSQNPRHKITKRGQNVTFRCDPISEHNRLYWYRQTLGQGPEFLTYFQNEAQLEKSRLLSDRFSAERPKGSFSTLEIQRTEQGDSAMYLCASRPLTGGEGTGELFFGEGSRLTVL.

The gene calls are TRBV30 and TRBJ2-1; the match to TRBD2 covers 8 bases. This CDR3 spans 16 amino acids. CDR1 and CDR2 from the germline V gene are GTSNPN and SVGIG (reference sequence). V gave up 0 bases and J gave up 4 bases; unmatched junction bases: 8. The CDR3 DNA sequence: TGTGCCTGGAGTGTACCCTACGCGGGGGGATACAATGAGCAGTTCTTC. It encodes CAWSVPYAGGYNEQFF.

The chain is built from TRBV28 and TRBJ2-3; 7 bases agree with TRBD1. From germline, CDR1 is MDHEN and CDR2 SYDVKM. J gave up 6 bases and V 6 bases, and 9 bases lay outside the gene matches. The CDR3 is 14 residues long. The CDR3 here is CASSPDRVIDTQYF. DNA for the CDR3: TGTGCCAGCAGCCCTGACAGGGTTATCGATACGCAGTATTTT.

This chain links TRBV10-3 with TRBJ2-3; possibly TRBD2 for D (6 bases). The CDR3 totals 13 residues. Germline V gene sequence: CDR1 ENHRY, CDR2 SYGVKD. The ends were cut back, 5 bases at V and 5 bases at J, with 11 bases in the middle. As DNA, the CDR3 is TGTGCCATCAGTTACCAGGGAGGAGATACGCAGTATTTT. It is translated as CAISYQGGDTQYF.

The V gene is TRBV9, the J gene TRBJ2-3; 9 bases are a match to TRBD2. Germline lookup yields CDR1 SGDLS and CDR2 YYNGEE. V lost 2 bases to trimming and J lost 1 base; unmatched junction nucleotides: 11. The CDR3 has 18 residues. CDR3 bases: TGTGCCAGCAGCGTGGGTAGCGGGGGTTCGGGGGGCACAGATACGCAGTATTTT. Translation gives CASSVGSGGSGGTDTQYF.

The rearrangement joins TRBV6-5 to TRBJ2-3, with 10 bases fitting TRBD1. Trimming removed 6 bases from V and 5 bases from J; junction bases left unmatched: 5. Per germline, CDR1 MNHEY and CDR2 SVGAGI. The CDR3 runs 14 residues. In DNA, the CDR3 is TGTGCCAGCAGACGACAGGGGGCGGGAGATACGCAGTATTTT. Residues: CASRRQGAGDTQYF.

CDR3 region: CASSVGGFRHNEQFF. The CDR3 coding sequence is TGTGCCAGCAGCGTAGGAGGGTTTCGCCACAATGAGCAGTTCTTC. V and J are TRBV9 and TRBJ2-1; D possibly corresponds to TRBD2 (5 bases). The CDR3 is 15 amino acids. Germline-derived CDR1 and CDR2 are SGDLS and YYNGEE. V lost 0 bases and J lost 5, with 12 bases in between.

This clone was counted a few times. This rearrangement joins TRBV5-1 to TRBJ1-2; 7 bases map to TRBD1. This CDR3 has 12 amino acids. Germline CDR1 SGHRS, CDR2 YFSETQ. V trimming: 2 bases; J trimming: 7 bases; junction bases outside the gene matches: 2. The CDR3 protein is CASSLQGSGYTF. The CDR3 bases are TGCGCCAGCAGCTTACAGGGGAGTGGCTACACCTTC.

The chain carries TRBV29-1 and TRBJ2-1, with TRBD2 as a possible D gene (6 bases). V dropped 7 bases and J dropped 6 bases, with 25 bases sitting between them. The V gene's germline CDR1 is SQVTM and CDR2 ANQGSEA. CDR3 size: 16 residues. CDR3: CSGLTGRQYQGNEQFF. CDR3 DNA sequence: TGCAGCGGACTCACCGGGAGACAATATCAGGGCAATGAGCAGTTCTTC.

The chain carries TRBV21-1 and TRBJ1-3. TRBV21-1 is noted as a pseudogene. The CDR3 contains 14 residues. CDR3 nucleotides: TGTGCCAGCAGCAGACCCGGGTGGGGAAACACCATATATTTT. This codes for CASSRPGWGNTIYF.

V gene TRBV4-1 combines with J gene TRBJ1-1; D possibly corresponds to TRBD1 (5 bases). The CDR3 sequence is 14 residues long. Per the germline V gene, CDR1 is MGHRA and CDR2 is YSYEKL. Trimming stripped 4 bases from V and 4 bases from J, with 13 bases between. CDR3 coding DNA: TGCGCCAGCAGCCGGGTACGGGGGGGCACTGAAGCTTTCTTT. Translating gives CASSRVRGGTEAFF.

The gene calls are TRBV18 and TRBJ2-1, with 11 bases lining up with TRBD2. Germline CDR1 and CDR2: KGHSH and LQKENI. Germline trimming cut 0 bases from V and 2 bases from J; bases unmatched to any gene: 3. The CDR3 has 17 amino acids. The CDR3 protein is CASSPPSGLAAYNEQFF. In nucleotides, the CDR3 is TGTGCCAGCTCACCACCCTCGGGACTAGCGGCCTACAATGAGCAGTTCTTC.

The chain recombines TRBV11-1 with TRBJ2-1; TRBD2 is a possible D gene (5 bases). The CDR3 sequence is 15 residues long. Per germline, CDR1 SGHAT and CDR2 FQDESV (reference sequence). V was trimmed by 6 bases and J by 0 bases, leaving 12 bases between them. The CDR3 loop reads CASSPVGSSYNEQFF. The CDR3 nucleotides are TGTGCCAGCAGTCCCGTGGGGAGCTCCTACAATGAGCAGTTCTTC.

On this clone: At one of its ends the junction is not consistent with the germline gene, which may arise from a read error. The rearrangement joins TRBV5-1 to TRBJ2-7; 13 nucleotides match TRBD2. The CDR3 consists of 16 residues. Germline CDR1 reads SGHRS; CDR2 reads YFSETQ. CDR3 in DNA: TGCGCCAGCAGTTTGGGAGGGACTAGCGGGAACTACGAGCAGTACTTC. Residues: CASSLGGTSGNYEQYF.

This clone turned up a few times. V and J are TRBV5-4 and TRBJ2-5; 12 bases are shared with TRBD2. The CDR3 loop spans 15 amino acids. CDR1 is SGHNT and CDR2 is YYREEE in the germline V gene (reference sequence). The trim removed 4 bases at V and 2 bases at J, leaving 3 bases unmatched. This CDR3 reads CASSTGLAGQETQYF. The CDR3 DNA sequence: TGTGCCAGCAGCACCGGACTAGCGGGGCAAGAGACCCAGTACTTC.

This chain uses TRBV7-8 with TRBJ2-7, with 8 bases fitting TRBD1. Trimming cost V 3 bases and J 6 bases; bases outside gene matches: 4. The CDR3 runs 13 residues. CDR1 and CDR2 (germline): SGHVS, FQNEAQ. Written as DNA, the CDR3 is TGTGCCAGCAGCTTCGACAGGGGTCGCGAGCAGTACGTC. Translation gives CASSFDRGREQYV.

This chain uses TRBV4-1 with TRBJ2-2; 11 bases are a match to TRBD1. Trimming cost V 4 bases and J 6 bases; bases outside gene matches: 4. This CDR3 is built from 15 residues. In germline, CDR1 is MGHRA, CDR2 YSYEKL. CDR3 residues: CASSPGQGASGELFF. CDR3 DNA sequence: TGCGCCAGCAGCCCTGGACAGGGGGCGTCCGGGGAGCTGTTTTTT.

The V and J genes are TRBV9 and TRBJ2-1; D call uncertain. This CDR3 region has 16 residues. CDR1 and CDR2 (germline): SGDLS, YYNGEE. V was pared by 0 bases and J by 4 bases, with 14 bases between. The CDR3 bases are TGTGCCAGCAGCGTAGACGAGAGCGCCTTATACAATGAGCAGTTCTTC. Its translation: CASSVDESALYNEQFF.

The CDR3 sequence: CASSHSQSRSYEQYF. In nucleotides, the CDR3 is TGCGCCAGCAGCCACTCTCAATCCAGGTCCTACGAGCAGTACTTC. The chain employs TRBV4-1 and TRBJ2-7; D is undetermined. CDR1 MGHRA and CDR2 YSYEKL come from the germline V gene. Trimming stripped 3 bases from V and 1 base from J, with 13 bases between. The CDR3 has 15 residues.

V is TRBV5-1 and J is TRBJ1-2; 8 nucleotides line up with TRBD1. Germline V gene lookup returns CDR1 SGHRS and CDR2 YFSETQ. V shed 0 bases, J shed 2 bases, and the junction held 0 bases outside the gene matches. The CDR3 is made up of 14 amino acids. CDR3 DNA sequence: TGCGCCAGCAGCTTGGGGACAGGGAACTATGGCTACACCTTC. Its protein product is CASSLGTGNYGYTF.